Reported below is one TCR beta chain. V lost 5 bases, J lost 3 bases, and 11 bases lay in between. The CDR3 has 15 residues. CDR1 SGHTA and CDR2 FQGNSA come from the germline V gene. The sort gate was single viable CD3+CD4+CD8-CD45RO+ cells for memory CD4+ T cells. The data were obtained in a study of memory CD4+ T cells and cytomegalovirus serostatus. Study-wide background: Healthy Belgian adult donors included several CMV-positive and about two dozen CMV-negative people.

Profiled with immunoSEQ multiplex PCR; TCRdb holds only in-frame clones, not every one. The sample includes 40,000 to 50,000 clones, 78% of them seen just once. The sequenced sample consisted of memory CD4+ T cells from blood. The gene calls are TRBV7-2 and TRBJ2-6; D is undetermined. The receptor was derived from an adult in good health and CMV-seronegative. The DNA for the CDR3 is TGTGCCAGCAGCCTTGCACGCCGTGGGGCCAACGTCCTGACTTTC. This translates into CASSLARRGANVLTF.